This TCR beta chain is drawn from a study of blood T cells in healthy people across ages. A second 7 to 11 cycle PCR used barcoded and J-beta primers. MiXCR was run by TCRdb on the 5' RACE reads, yielding one entry per CDR3 protein. Among about 680,000 distinct CDR3 sequences listed, 49% were seen once. From germline, CDR1 is SGHRS and CDR2 YFSETQ. Between the trimmed V and J ends, which lost 4 bases and 6 bases, there was a span of 14 bases. CDR3 length equals 13 residues. Study-level results: TCR beta diversity correlated strongly with naive T cell percentage. Naive CD4+ cells and diversity were both higher in long-lived donors than in aged donors.

This clonotype appeared once. The antigen is undetermined. This clonotype originated in an older woman in good health. The sample taken for sequencing was blood. The rearrangement uses TRBV5-1 and TRBJ2-7; D is possibly TRBD1 (6 bases). CDR3 in amino acids: CASSSETGSEQYF. Written as DNA, the CDR3 is TGCGCCAGCAGCAGCGAGACAGGATCCGAGCAGTACTTC.